This entry lists 12 T cell receptor beta chains sequenced from one sample in a study of blood T cell repertoires in COVID-19. Method: immunoSEQ multiplex PCR; TCRdb's copy keeps in-frame clones and lacks some. The sample shows 450,000 to 500,000 clones, over 75% of them seen only once. Source material: peripheral blood. These receptor sequences come from a human donor in a cohort sampled during active COVID-19.

J is TRBJ1-3 and V is TRBV6-5, with 10 nucleotides matching TRBD1. Germline V gives CDR1 MNHEY, CDR2 SVGAGI. The length of the CDR3 is 14 residues. Trimming took 7 bases from V and 9 from J; bases not matched to a gene: 9. Written as DNA, the CDR3 is TGTGCCAGCAACCGACAGGGGGCTCGGGGCACCATATATTTT. The encoded protein is CASNRQGARGTIYF.

This clone was seen once. This rearrangement joins TRBV6-2 or TRBV6-3 to TRBJ1-5, with a possible D match to TRBD1 (5 bases). The CDR3 runs to 15 residues. Per the germline V gene, CDR1 is MNHEY and CDR2 is SVGEGT. V lost 4 bases, J lost 5 bases, and 15 bases lay in between. The DNA of the CDR3 is TGTGCCAGCAGTTCCGGGGGTGTCGGGTATCAGCCCCAGCATTTT. The encoded protein is CASSSGGVGYQPQHF.

V is TRBV28 and J is TRBJ2-2; D is perhaps TRBD2 (5 bases). The CDR3 consists of 13 residues. CDR1 and CDR2 (germline): MDHEN, SYDVKM. V shed 2 bases and J shed 4 bases, with 5 bases lying between them. The CDR3 loop is CASSLSGTGELFF. For the CDR3, the DNA is TGTGCCAGCAGTTTAAGCGGCACCGGGGAGCTGTTTTTT.

This chain links TRBV6-5 with TRBJ1-3, with D possibly matching TRBD1 (5 bases). The ends were cut back, 6 bases at V and 2 bases at J, with 14 bases in the middle. Germline V gives CDR1 MNHEY, CDR2 SVGAGI. The CDR3 loop spans 15 amino acids. Here the CDR3 DNA reads TGTGCCAGCAGGGTAGACAGTAACCCTGGAAACACCATATATTTT. Encoded protein: CASRVDSNPGNTIYF.

The genes are TRBV5-1 and TRBJ2-3; 15 positions match TRBD2. Germline V lookup: CDR1 SGHRS, CDR2 YFSETQ. This CDR3 is 17 amino acids long. Trimming cost V 4 bases and J 6 bases; bases outside gene matches: 9. CDR3 in amino acids: CASSPGLAGGWADTQYF. CDR3 DNA sequence: TGCGCCAGCAGCCCGGGACTAGCGGGGGGCTGGGCGGATACGCAGTATTTT.

The J gene is TRBJ2-3, the V gene TRBV7-2; 13 positions match TRBD2. CDR3 length equals 16 residues. After removal of 6 bases from V and 3 bases from J, the junction contained 6 bases not matched to a gene. Germline CDR1 is SGHTA and CDR2 is FQGNSA. The chain's CDR3 is CASSSTSGRGTDTQYF. CDR3 bases: TGTGCCAGCAGTTCAACTAGCGGGAGGGGAACAGATACGCAGTATTTT.

V gene TRBV27 combines with J gene TRBJ2-2; 8 nucleotides agree with TRBD2. Germline values: CDR1 MNHEY, CDR2 SMNVEV (reference sequence). V was clipped by 5 bases and J by 7 bases; unmatched bases: 3. The CDR3 consists of 13 residues. CDR3 loop: CASSREGLGELFF. CDR3 nucleotide sequence: TGTGCCAGCAGTCGGGAGGGCCTCGGGGAGCTGTTTTTT.

The chain combines TRBV9 with TRBJ2-7; D not resolved. The V and J ends lost 1 base and 2 bases respectively, with 13 bases between them. This CDR3 comprises 15 residues. Germline V CDR1 and CDR2: SGDLS, YYNGEE. CDR3: CASSVSSDLAYEQYF. CDR3 DNA sequence: TGTGCCAGCAGCGTATCGTCAGACCTAGCCTACGAGCAGTACTTC.

A single count supports this clone. This rearrangement joins TRBV11-2 to TRBJ2-3, with 11 bases aligning to TRBD2. After removal of 6 bases from V and 3 bases from J, the junction contained 11 bases not matched to a gene. CDR3 length: 17 amino acids. The germline gives CDR1 SGHAT, CDR2 FQNNGV. In DNA form, the CDR3 reads TGTGCCAGCAGTCTAGCGGGAGGATTTGGGTTGACAGATACGCAGTATTTT. Translated, it gives CASSLAGGFGLTDTQYF.

About this clone: Other DNA sequences from this sample encode an identical CDR3 as well. This chain connects TRBV5-4 to TRBJ1-2, with a tentative D call TRBD1 (6 bases). The V and J ends lost 4 bases and 1 base respectively, with 8 bases between them. CDR3 length: 13 amino acids. Per the germline V gene, CDR1 is SGHNT and CDR2 is YYREEE (reference sequence). Here the CDR3 DNA reads TGTGCCAGCAGCGTGGACAGTAACTATGGCTACACCTTC. Translated: CASSVDSNYGYTF.

Here the CDR3 DNA reads TGCGCCAGCAGCTTCAGACTAGCGGGGAACCAAGAGACCCAGTACTTC. Protein product: CASSFRLAGNQETQYF. The V and J genes are TRBV5-1 and TRBJ2-5; 11 nucleotides agree with TRBD2. The V and J ends lost 2 bases and 0 bases, in that order; junction bases with no gene match: 3. The CDR3 has 16 residues. Germline V CDR1 and CDR2: SGHRS, YFSETQ.

CDR3 protein: CASSQEELAQNTGELFF. CDR3 DNA sequence: TGCGCCAGCAGCCAAGAGGAGTTAGCACAGAACACCGGGGAGCTGTTTTTT. This rearrangement joins TRBV4-3 to TRBJ2-2; unclear D gene. CDR3 length: 17 residues. V was shortened by 0 bases and J by 1 base, with 12 bases between the two germline ends. CDR1 LGHNA and CDR2 YSLEER come from the germline V gene.